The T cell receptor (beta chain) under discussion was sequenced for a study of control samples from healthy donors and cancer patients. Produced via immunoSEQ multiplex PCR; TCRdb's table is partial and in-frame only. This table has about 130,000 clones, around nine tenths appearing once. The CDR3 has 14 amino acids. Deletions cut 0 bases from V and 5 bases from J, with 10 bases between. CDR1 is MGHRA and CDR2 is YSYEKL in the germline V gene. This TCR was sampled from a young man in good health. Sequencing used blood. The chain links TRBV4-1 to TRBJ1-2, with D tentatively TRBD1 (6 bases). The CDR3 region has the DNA TGCGCCAGCAGCCAAGAAAGAGGGGGTTATGGCTACACCTTC. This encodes CASSQERGGYGYTF.